The clone carrying this TCR beta chain was seen only a few times. This record comes from a study of cytomegalovirus exposure and HLA in healthy donors. For the study at large: The study placed 70% to 90% of its 398 genotyped donors in the Caucasian-associated ancestry cluster.

This PCR relied on a set of 60 Vbeta primers and 13 Jbeta primers. Clones were sequenced by immunoSEQ multiplex PCR, and TCRdb holds only the in-frame ones, with some missing. The profile covers roughly 100,000 clones, with 76% appearing a single time and 7.5% to 9% taken by the ten largest. The CDR3 sequence is 13 residues long. Germline CDR1 KGHSH, CDR2 LQKENI. V lost 2 bases, J lost 2 bases, and 6 bases lay in between. This clonotype was obtained from a man between 40 and 49 years old in good health and CMV-seropositive. This chain connects TRBV18 to TRBJ2-5, with unresolved D. The sequencing sample was made of PBMCs. CDR3 loop: CASSPSFQETQYF. The CDR3 DNA is TGTGCCAGCTCACCAAGCTTTCAAGAGACCCAGTACTTC.